The 28 T cell receptor beta chains below all came from one sample that was sequenced in a study of blood T cell repertoires in COVID-19 (dated by TCRdb to between 2020 and 2021). Libraries were made using the immunoSEQ multiplex PCR assay. TCRdb stores this immuneACCESS table with in-frame sequences only. Part of the clones is absent; in the studies checked, under half of the shortfall reflects unresolved V genes, and no reason is known for the rest. The sample table shows about 190,000 clones, and 70% to 85% are seen once. The ten top clones hold roughly 3.2% of the sample. Sequencing used PBMCs or T cells enriched from blood (not recorded which). The receptors shown here come from a woman aged 25 to 39 who had recovered from COVID-19.

The chain links TRBV7-6 to TRBJ2-1; weak D call: TRBD2 (5 bases). The V gene's germline CDR1 is SGHVS and CDR2 FNYEAQ. Trimming cost V 6 bases and J 1 base, with 13 bases left between them. The CDR3 consists of 15 residues. As DNA, the CDR3 is TGTGCCAGCAGAGACGAGGGATGTTCCTACAATGAGCAGTTCTTC. Protein: CASRDEGCSYNEQFF. The full variable domain, in which reference TRBV7-6 and TRBJ2-1 provide the parts outside the CDR3, is GAGVSQSPRYKVTKRGQDVALRCDPISGHVSLYWYRQALGQGPEFLTYFNYEAQQDKSGLPNDRFSAERPEGSISTLTIQRTEQRDSAMYRCASRDEGCSYNEQFFGPGTRLTVL.

The chain combines TRBV28 with TRBJ1-4; D remains ambiguous. The CDR3 is made up of 12 amino acids. Germline assignment: CDR1 MDHEN and CDR2 SYDVKM. V dropped 3 bases and J dropped 5 bases, with 4 bases sitting between them. In nucleotides, the CDR3 is TGTGCCAGCAGTTTGAGGAATGAAAAACTGTTTTTT. Its translation: CASSLRNEKLFF. Full variable domain (remainder filled in from reference TRBV28 and TRBJ1-4): DVKVTQSSRYLVKRTGEKVFLECVQDMDHENMFWYRQDPGLGLRLIYFSYDVKMKEKGDIPEGYSVSREKKERFSLILESASTNQTSMYLCASSLRNEKLFFGSGTQLSVL.

This clone was counted a single time. V gene TRBV29-1 combines with J gene TRBJ2-5, with D perhaps TRBD2 (6 bases). The V and J ends lost 7 bases and 1 base respectively, with 19 bases between them. CDR1 is SQVTM, CDR2 ANQGSEA, per germline. This CDR3 is 15 amino acids long. CDR3 amino acids: CSAMPGRLIQETQYF. The CDR3 DNA reads as TGCAGCGCAATGCCTGGGAGGCTGATCCAAGAGACCCAGTACTTC.

V gene TRBV7-2 combines with J gene TRBJ2-5, with 7 bases identical to TRBD2. V gave up 8 bases and J gave up 3 bases; unmatched junction bases: 12. This CDR3 has 15 residues. Per the germline V gene, CDR1 is SGHTA and CDR2 is FQGNSA. CDR3 loop: CASAYQGGTKETQYF. CDR3 in DNA: TGTGCCAGCGCTTACCAAGGAGGGACTAAAGAGACCCAGTACTTC.

This sequence joins TRBV6-4 and TRBJ2-6; 7 nucleotides match TRBD2. V lost 2 bases and J lost 2; bases outside the gene matches: 3. The V gene's germline CDR1 is MRHNA and CDR2 SNTAGT. The CDR3 has 16 residues. This chain's CDR3 is CASSDRGEAGANVLTF. In DNA, the CDR3 is TGTGCCAGCAGTGACCGGGGGGAGGCTGGGGCCAACGTCCTGACTTTC.

The V gene is TRBV28, the J gene TRBJ2-3, with TRBD1 as a possible D gene (8 bases). V was shortened by 7 bases and J by 8 bases, with 16 bases between the two germline ends. Germline V gene sequence: CDR1 MDHEN, CDR2 SYDVKM. There are 13 residues in the CDR3. The CDR3 DNA is TGTGCCAGCAATTCAGGGGGCGGGGGTACGCAGTATTTT. This translates into CASNSGGGGTQYF.

The gene calls are TRBV7-6 and TRBJ1-3; a possible D gene is TRBD1 (6 bases). V lost 5 bases and J lost 0, with 14 bases in between. This CDR3 region has 16 residues. Germline V CDR1 and CDR2: SGHVS, FNYEAQ. The CDR3 DNA reads TGTGCCAGCAGCATCCTGACAGGAGACTCTGGAAACACCATATATTTT. It translates to CASSILTGDSGNTIYF.

The genes are TRBV13 and TRBJ2-5; 9 bases align to TRBD1. The germline V gene has CDR1 PRHDT and CDR2 FYEKMQ (reference sequence). There are 13 residues in the CDR3. With V trimmed by 5 bases and J by 4 bases, 2 bases remained unmatched. The CDR3 is CASSLGQGETQYF. Here the CDR3 DNA reads TGTGCCAGCAGCCTGGGACAGGGAGAGACCCAGTACTTC.

This clone was observed a single time. This CDR3 is CASSSSRDRAYEQYF. The CDR3 DNA reads TGTGCCAGCAGCTCAAGCCGGGACAGGGCCTACGAGCAGTACTTC. The chain uses TRBV11-2 and TRBJ2-7, with 9 bases lining up with TRBD1. The CDR3 contains 15 residues. With 4 bases clipped from V and 2 bases from J, the junction kept 6 bases outside the gene matches. Germline V CDR1 and CDR2: SGHAT, FQNNGV. The entire variable domain, with the rest obtained from reference TRBV11-2 and TRBJ2-7, is as follows: EAGVAQSPRYKIIEKRQSVAFWCNPISGHATLYWYQQILGQGPKLLIQFQNNGVVDDSQLPKDRFSAERLKGVDSTLKIQPAKLEDSAVYLCASSSSRDRAYEQYFGPGTRLTVT.

This clone has just one count. This sequence joins TRBV5-4 and TRBJ2-4; 11 bases are shared with TRBD2. CDR1 and CDR2 from the germline V gene are SGHNT and YYREEE (reference sequence). CDR3 length: 16 residues. The V and J ends lost 0 bases and 7 bases, in that order; junction bases with no gene match: 6. CDR3 region: CASSLGSGGAGNIQYF. Here the CDR3 DNA reads TGTGCCAGCAGCTTGGGTAGCGGGGGGGCCGGGAACATTCAGTACTTC.

The chain carries TRBV19 and TRBJ1-5; a weak D match, TRBD1 (6 bases). V lost 7 bases and J lost 5, with 12 bases in between. The CDR3 consists of 13 residues. Germline-derived CDR1 and CDR2 are LNHDA and SQIVND (reference sequence). The CDR3 region has the DNA TGTGCCAGTAATAAACAGGGTCATCAGCCCCAGCATTTT. Amino acid sequence: CASNKQGHQPQHF.

V is TRBV28 and J is TRBJ2-2; 14 bases match TRBD2. Germline CDR1 MDHEN, CDR2 SYDVKM. This CDR3 is 16 amino acids long. Losses at the gene ends were 3 bases for V and 6 bases for J; bases not matched to a gene: 3. The CDR3 region is CASSFRTSGRSGELFF. The CDR3 DNA reads TGTGCCAGCAGTTTTCGGACTAGCGGGAGGTCCGGGGAGCTGTTTTTT.

The chain uses TRBV6-5 and TRBJ2-1; 8 positions match TRBD2. J lost 2 bases, V lost 8 bases, and 5 bases had no gene match. The CDR3 covers 14 residues. Per the germline V gene, CDR1 is MNHEY and CDR2 is SVGAGI. CDR3 sequence (DNA): TGTGCCAGCTGGCGGGGGGCGGCCTACAATGAGCAGTTCTTC. It encodes CASWRGAAYNEQFF.

The rearrangement links TRBV28 to TRBJ1-5; maybe TRBD1 (5 bases). The CDR3 has 17 residues. V was clipped by 3 bases and J by 0 bases, with 15 bases between them. Germline V lookup: CDR1 MDHEN, CDR2 SYDVKM. The DNA for the CDR3 is TGTGCCAGCAGTTTGGGGCAGATACCTTATAGCAATCAGCCCCAGCATTTT. Translation gives CASSLGQIPYSNQPQHF.

The V and J genes are TRBV7-2 and TRBJ1-5; D remains unclear. The V end was cut by 3 bases, the J end by 0 bases, with 3 bases between. This CDR3 is built from 13 residues. Looked up from germline, CDR1 is SGHTA and CDR2 is FQGNSA. In DNA, the CDR3 is TGTGCCAGCAGCTTGGCTAGCAATCAGCCCCAGCATTTT. Translated, it gives CASSLASNQPQHF.

This chain links TRBV9 with TRBJ1-1; weak D call: TRBD1 (6 bases). This CDR3 spans 15 amino acids. V lost 4 bases and J lost 2, with 15 bases in between. Looked up from germline, CDR1 is SGDLS and CDR2 is YYNGEE. In DNA form, the CDR3 reads TGTGCCAGCAGCCCCCAACAGGGAATTAACACTGAAGCTTTCTTT. Its translation is CASSPQQGINTEAFF.

J is TRBJ2-1 and V is TRBV5-1; TRBD1 is a possible D gene (6 bases). The CDR3 is 13 residues long. Germline values: CDR1 SGHRS, CDR2 YFSETQ. The V and J ends lost 2 bases and 4 bases respectively, with 7 bases between them. The CDR3 region has the DNA TGCGCCAGCAGCTTAGGGGGATACAATGAGCAGTTCTTC. Translation: CASSLGGYNEQFF.

The rearrangement uses TRBV10-3 and TRBJ1-1; a weak D match, TRBD1 (5 bases). CDR1 and CDR2 from the germline V gene are ENHRY and SYGVKD. The CDR3 runs to 15 residues. Deletions cut 2 bases from V and 0 bases from J, with 10 bases between. The CDR3 coding sequence is TGTGCCATCAGTGAGATGACAGATATGAACACTGAAGCTTTCTTT. It specifies CAISEMTDMNTEAFF.

To note about this clone: Other DNA sequences within the sample encode an identical CDR3. The chain employs TRBV2 and TRBJ1-1; weak D call: TRBD1 (6 bases). The CDR3 is 16 amino acids. Germline assignment: CDR1 SNHLY and CDR2 FYNNEI. Trimming removed 10 bases from V and 4 bases from J, with 25 bases in between. DNA of the CDR3: TGTGCCACCCGAGCGGGGGGGCGCGGGCACGGCACTGAAGCTTTCTTT. Its protein product is CATRAGGRGHGTEAFF.

The J gene is TRBJ2-7, the V gene TRBV29-1, with 8 bases matching TRBD2. Germline loops: CDR1 SQVTM, CDR2 ANQGSEA. The CDR3 loop spans 13 amino acids. The CDR3 sequence is CTHDQRGIYEQYV. The CDR3 nucleotides read TGCACCCACGACCAGCGGGGGATTTACGAGCAGTACGTC.

The genes are TRBV7-2 and TRBJ1-2; 7 nucleotides line up with TRBD1. Germline assignment: CDR1 SGHTA and CDR2 FQGNSA. CDR3 length: 15 residues. The V segment lost 2 bases and the J segment 0 bases; nucleotides outside the gene matches: 3. The CDR3 DNA is TGTGCCAGCAGCTTAAACAGGGGCCCTAACTATGGCTACACCTTC. Amino acids: CASSLNRGPNYGYTF.

The V gene is TRBV19, the J gene TRBJ1-2, with 8 nucleotides matching TRBD1. J gave up 8 bases and V 3 bases, and 20 bases lay outside the gene matches. Germline CDR1 and CDR2: LNHDA and SQIVND (reference sequence). This CDR3 spans 18 amino acids. This CDR3 is CASSIVPPTPDRAYGYTF. CDR3 bases: TGTGCCAGTAGTATTGTCCCACCTACCCCGGACAGGGCGTACGGCTACACCTTC.

V is TRBV7-3 and J is TRBJ2-5; TRBD1 might be the D (6 bases). Germline CDR1 and CDR2: SGHTA and FQGTGA. This CDR3 has 14 amino acids. Between the trimmed V and J ends, which lost 5 bases and 4 bases, there was a span of 14 bases. This CDR3 is CASSKGGSGETQYF. In DNA, the CDR3 is TGTGCCAGCAGCAAAGGGGGTTCGGGAGAGACCCAGTACTTC. The entire variable domain, with the rest obtained from reference TRBV7-3 and TRBJ2-5, is as follows: GAGVSQTPSNKVTEKGKYVELRCDPISGHTALYWYRQSLGQGPEFLIYFQGTGAADDSGLPNDRFFAVRPEGSVSTLKIQRTERGDSAVYLCASSKGGSGETQYFGPGTRLLVL.

The chain recombines TRBV28 with TRBJ1-2, with D possibly TRBD1 on 6 matching bases. CDR1 is MDHEN, CDR2 SYDVKM, per germline. The V end lost 6 bases, the J end lost 2 bases, and 13 bases lay between the germline ends. The CDR3 spans 14 residues. CDR3 DNA: TGTGCCAGCAGGATAGGGGACACCAACTATGGCTACACCTTC. The encoded protein is CASRIGDTNYGYTF.

The chain employs TRBV6-5 and TRBJ1-3, with 7 positions matching TRBD1. Germline V CDR1 and CDR2: MNHEY, SVGAGI. The CDR3 is 14 amino acids. V trimming: 6 bases; J trimming: 4 bases; junction bases outside the gene matches: 6. CDR3 region: CASSSDRAGNTIYF. The CDR3 DNA sequence: TGTGCCAGCAGCTCAGACAGGGCCGGAAACACCATATATTTT.

In this sample, this clone turned up a few times. The chain's CDR3 is CASNPGTGTYGYTF. The CDR3 bases are TGTGCCAGCAACCCCGGGACAGGAACCTATGGCTACACCTTC. J is TRBJ1-2 and V is TRBV27; the match to TRBD1 covers 8 bases. There are 14 residues in the CDR3. The ends lost 7 bases at V and 4 bases at J; junction bases unmatched: 8. Per the germline V gene, CDR1 is MNHEY and CDR2 is SMNVEV (reference sequence).

The chain employs TRBV27 and TRBJ1-5; 7 bases agree with TRBD1. The trim removed 5 bases at V and 5 bases at J, leaving 9 bases unmatched. The CDR3 loop spans 15 amino acids. CDR1 and CDR2 from the germline V gene are MNHEY and SMNVEV (reference sequence). CDR3 DNA: TGTGCCAGCAGTAGCCGGGACAGCGATTATCAGCCCCAGCATTTT. Amino acid sequence: CASSSRDSDYQPQHF.

Concerning this clone: Because the CDR3's place on the DNA is in doubt, the DNA is left out and the CDR3 is given as listed by TCRdb. The J gene is TRBJ2-7, the V gene TRBV5-1; the DNA was not used to check the table's D call, TRBD2. With termini counted, the CDR3 has 15 amino acids. Per the germline V gene, CDR1 is SGHRS and CDR2 is YFSETQ. Here the CDR3 reads CASDLGTGGSYEQYF.